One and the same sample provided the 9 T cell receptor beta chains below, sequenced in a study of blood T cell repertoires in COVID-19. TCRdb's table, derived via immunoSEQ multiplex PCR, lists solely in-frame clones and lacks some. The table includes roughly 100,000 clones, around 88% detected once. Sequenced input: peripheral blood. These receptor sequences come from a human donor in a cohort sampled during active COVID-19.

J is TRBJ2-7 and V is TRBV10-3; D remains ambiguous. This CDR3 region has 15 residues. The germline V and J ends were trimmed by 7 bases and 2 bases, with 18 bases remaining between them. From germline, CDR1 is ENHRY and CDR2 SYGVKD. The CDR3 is CAIKVRGSATYEQYF. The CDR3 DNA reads TGTGCCATCAAGGTACGCGGCAGCGCAACCTACGAGCAGTACTTC.

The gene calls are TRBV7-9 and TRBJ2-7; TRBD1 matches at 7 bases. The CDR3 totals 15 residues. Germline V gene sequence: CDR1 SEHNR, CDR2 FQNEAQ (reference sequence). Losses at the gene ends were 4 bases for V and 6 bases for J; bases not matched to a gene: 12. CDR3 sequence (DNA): TGTGCCAGCAGCTCCCCCGGGACAGAGGGCTTCGAGCAGTACTTC. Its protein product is CASSSPGTEGFEQYF. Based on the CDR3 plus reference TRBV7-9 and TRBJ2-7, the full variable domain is DTGVSQNPRHKITKRGQNVTFRCDPISEHNRLYWYRQTLGQGPEFLTYFQNEAQLEKSRLLSDRFSAERPKGSFSTLEIQRTEQGDSAMYLCASSSPGTEGFEQYFGPGTRLTVT.

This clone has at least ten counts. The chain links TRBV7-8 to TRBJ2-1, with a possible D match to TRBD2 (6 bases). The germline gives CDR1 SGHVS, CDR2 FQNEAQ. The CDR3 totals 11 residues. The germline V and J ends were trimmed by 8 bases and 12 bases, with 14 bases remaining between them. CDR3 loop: CASENGRGQFF. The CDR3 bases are TGTGCCAGCGAGAATGGGCGGGGGCAGTTCTTC.

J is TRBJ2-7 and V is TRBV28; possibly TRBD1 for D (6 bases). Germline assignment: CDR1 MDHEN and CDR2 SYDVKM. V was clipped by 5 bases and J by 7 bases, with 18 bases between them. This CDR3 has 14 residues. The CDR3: CASSLGGVAREQYF. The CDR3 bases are TGTGCCAGCAGTCTAGGGGGAGTGGCGAGGGAGCAGTACTTC.

Here the CDR3 DNA reads TGTGCCAGCAGTCTCGACAGAAGTAACTACAATGAGCAGTTCTTC. Translation: CASSLDRSNYNEQFF. J is TRBJ2-1 and V is TRBV27; D is possibly TRBD1 (5 bases). V lost 5 bases to trimming and J lost 3 bases, with 14 bases between them. CDR1 MNHEY and CDR2 SMNVEV come from the germline V gene (reference sequence). The CDR3 loop spans 15 amino acids.

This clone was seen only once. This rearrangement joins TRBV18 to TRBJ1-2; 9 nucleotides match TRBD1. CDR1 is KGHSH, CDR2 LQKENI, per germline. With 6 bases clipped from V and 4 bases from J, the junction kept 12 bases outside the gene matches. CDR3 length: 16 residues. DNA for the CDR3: TGTGCCAGCTCCCCCGATCGGGACAGGGTTGTCTATGGCTACACCTTC. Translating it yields CASSPDRDRVVYGYTF.

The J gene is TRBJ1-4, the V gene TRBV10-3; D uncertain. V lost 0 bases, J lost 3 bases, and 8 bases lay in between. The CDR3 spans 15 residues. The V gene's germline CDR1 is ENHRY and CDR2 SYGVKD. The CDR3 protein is CAISESSWPNEKLFF. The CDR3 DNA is TGTGCCATCAGTGAGTCTTCATGGCCTAATGAAAAACTGTTTTTT.

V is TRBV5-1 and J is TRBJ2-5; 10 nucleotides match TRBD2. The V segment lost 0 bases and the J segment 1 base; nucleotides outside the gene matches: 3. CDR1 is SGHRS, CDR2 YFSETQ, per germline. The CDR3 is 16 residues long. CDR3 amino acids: CASSLASGSSQETQYF. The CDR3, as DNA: TGCGCCAGCAGCTTGGCTAGCGGGAGCTCCCAAGAGACCCAGTACTTC. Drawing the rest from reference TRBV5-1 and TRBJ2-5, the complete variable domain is KAGVTQTPRYLIKTRGQQVTLSCSPISGHRSVSWYQQTPGQGLQFLFEYFSETQRNKGNFPGRFSGRQFSNSRSEMNVSTLELGDSALYLCASSLASGSSQETQYFGPGTRLLVL.

CDR3 DNA: TGTGCCAGTAGACAGACAGGGCAGAACACCGGGGAGCTGTTTTTT. Encoded protein: CASRQTGQNTGELFF. The rearrangement joins TRBV19 to TRBJ2-2, with 7 nucleotides matching TRBD1. Per the germline V gene, CDR1 is LNHDA and CDR2 is SQIVND (reference sequence). Trimming cost V 6 bases and J 1 base; bases outside gene matches: 5. This CDR3 is 15 amino acids long.